This section outlines one TCR beta chain sequence together with its context. Its cognate antigen has yet to be identified. One base away there is no much larger clone; base qualities are not given. Including the terminal cysteine and phenylalanine, the CDR3 comprises 15 residues. Of the read, only the CDR3 DNA is kept; its 45 bases are in frame from base 1. Between the V and J ends, shortened by 1 base and 0 bases respectively, the junction contains 7 bases. The germline V gene (reference sequence) yields LNHDA for CDR1 and SQIVND for CDR2. This record comes from a study of identical twins (TCRdb year 2016). About the investigation overall: TCR alpha and beta repertoires from monozygotic twins, unrelated adults of various ages and cord blood were deep-sequenced to test whether fetal clonotypes persist. Replicate twin experiments were performed at different times using different library preparation protocols to rule out contamination. What the work shows at the level of the full study, not this receptor alone: Conclusions relied on cross-sectional statistical analysis, since the same donors could not be followed over many years. The excess sharing between twins in beta out-of-frame sequences was weaker because fewer shared sequences reduced the signal-to-noise ratio. Compared with coincidental sharing between unrelated individuals, an excess of low generation-probability sequences was observed among out-of-frame TCR alpha sequences shared between twins. Invariant T cells such as MAIT and iNKT could partly confound zero-insertion analyses, though diverse VJ usage argued against this for most clonotypes. Abundant cord blood beta clonotypes had fewer insertions, young adult naive repertoires showed a similar but weaker trend, and memory repertoires showed no such trend. Recombination models systematically underestimated out-of-frame TCR alpha sharing in monozygotic twins but agreed with sharing between unrelated individuals.

The receptor library was made with 5' RACE. TCRdb shows the sequencer as Illumina HiSeq 2000. A universal primer binding site was added through template switching, and the final cDNA carried a unique molecular identifier so that TCR cDNA molecules could be counted accurately. First-strand cDNA for TCR alpha and beta chains was synthesized from specific primers in the conserved constant-segment region. To control for contamination, each cDNA library was double barcoded with a SMART-Mk sample barcode plus Illumina barcodes. Two successive PCR steps introduced TruSeq adapter sequences along with Illumina sample barcodes. Sequencing of the TCR alpha and beta cDNA libraries was done on the Illumina HiSeq platform using custom primers. On the authors' methods: Raw reads were processed with MiGEC to extract unique molecular identifiers, and MiXCR was used to determine CDR3 positions. For each individual, recombination models were inferred using an EM algorithm with the repgenHMM and IGoR tools. The analysis of shared clonotypes was done with the tcR package in R, with sharing normalized by the product of cloneset sizes. Out-of-frame nonproductive sequences were analyzed to study raw recombination free of thymic and clonal selection effects. TCRdb reran the public reads through fastp at Q25 and MiXCR, keeping productive beta chains. Rows matching on CDR3 protein sequence are summarized as one entry with the most common DNA and genes. These V and J calls rely on TCRdb rather than the paper's analysis. This sample is represented by around 490,000 distinct CDR3 sequences; approximately 14% of them were singletons. The biggest ten clones account for roughly 0.46% of the sample.

Only healthy Caucasian donors were included. The twin cohort comprised three pairs of female monozygotic twins, all aged roughly 18 to 29 years. CD4+ and CD8+ T cell populations were isolated with positive isolation kits from Invitrogen. The data also belong to a second study, concerning yellow fever vaccine responses in identical twins. The second study's paper adds: The T cell response to vaccination in identical twins was reported by the authors to appear partly convergent and partly personalized. The study precisely tracked vaccine-responding T cell clones in identical twins.

Sequencing was performed on CD4+ T cells sorted from blood. This receptor was identified in a young woman in good health. This sequence uses TRBV19 and TRBJ1-5; a confident D gene designation cannot be given. The CDR3 protein sequence reads: CASSIVSNSNQPQHF. The DNA sequence is given as TGTGCCAGTAGTATAGTAAGTAATAGCAATCAGCCCCAGCATTTT.